This T cell receptor (beta chain) was obtained from a study of T cell changes during pregnancy in multiple sclerosis. Germline lookup yields CDR1 SGDLS and CDR2 YYNGEE. The CDR3 runs 15 residues. With 5 bases clipped from V and 2 bases from J, the junction kept 6 bases outside the gene matches. Data came from immunoSEQ multiplex PCR; TCRdb stores just in-frame clones and leaves some out. The profile shows under 55,000 clones, roughly 94% of them singletons. This clonotype was obtained from a female donor with multiple sclerosis, enrolled in a pregnancy study. The source material was CD4+ T cells from peripheral blood mononuclear cells, sampled in the third trimester of pregnancy. The chain joins TRBV9 to TRBJ2-7; TRBD2 aligns across 11 bases. CDR3 nucleotide sequence: TGTGCCAGCAGAACTACTAGCGGGGGAGCCTACGAGCAGTACTTC. Translation gives CASRTTSGGAYEQYF. The full variable domain, its missing parts supplied by reference TRBV9 and TRBJ2-7, is DSGVTQTPKHLITATGQRVTLRCSPRSGDLSVYWYQQSLDQGLQFLIQYYNGEERAKGNILERFSAQQFPDLHSELNLSSLELGDSALYFCASRTTSGGAYEQYFGPGTRLTVT.